Below are 17 T cell receptor beta chains sequenced from a single sample in a study of cytomegalovirus exposure and HLA in healthy donors. Primers included in the PCR were 60 Vbeta and 13 Jbeta primers. Clones were read by immunoSEQ multiplex PCR, and TCRdb kept only the in-frame ones, dropping some. The data hold 150,000 to 200,000 clones, with roughly 70% observed a single time. Input material: PBMCs. These receptors were collected from a woman in her 30s in good health and CMV-seronegative.

V usage is TRBV19 and J usage is TRBJ1-5; D is perhaps TRBD1 (5 bases). V shed 1 base and J shed 4 bases, with 11 bases lying between them. The CDR3 totals 15 residues. CDR1 and CDR2 (germline): LNHDA, SQIVND (reference sequence). Here the CDR3 DNA reads TGTGCCAGTAGTATAGTCGACAGTCCTAATCAGCCCCAGCATTTT. Translating gives CASSIVDSPNQPQHF.

The J gene is TRBJ1-1, the V gene TRBV19; possible D gene TRBD1, 6 bases. Trimming left V 7 bases short and J 1 base short, with 13 bases between. Germline assignment: CDR1 LNHDA and CDR2 SQIVND (reference sequence). This CDR3 contains 14 residues. CDR3 loop: CASNQGLSNTEAFF. The CDR3 DNA sequence: TGTGCCAGTAACCAGGGGTTATCGAACACTGAAGCTTTCTTT.

In its sample, this clone was seen a few times. The chain joins TRBV30 to TRBJ2-3; 7 nucleotides align to TRBD2. The germline gives CDR1 GTSNPN, CDR2 SVGIG (reference sequence). The J segment lost 3 bases and the V segment lost 2 bases, leaving 11 bases of the junction unmatched. This CDR3 has 16 amino acids. In DNA form, the CDR3 reads TGTGCCTGGAGTCCCCCCGAGGTAGCGGGTACAGATACGCAGTATTTT. It translates to CAWSPPEVAGTDTQYF.

This clone was counted once. This rearrangement joins TRBV6-6 to TRBJ1-3; perhaps TRBD1 as D (5 bases). Germline loops: CDR1 MNHNY, CDR2 SVGAGI (reference sequence). CDR3 length: 16 amino acids. The V gene lost 1 base and the J gene lost 1 base, with 11 bases spanning the gap. This chain's CDR3 is CASSYYGGVSGNTIYF. The CDR3 nucleotides are TGTGCCAGCAGTTACTACGGGGGAGTTTCTGGAAACACCATATATTTT.

The chain uses TRBV2 and TRBJ1-2; 8 nucleotides align to TRBD1. Germline CDR1 and CDR2: SNHLY and FYNNEI. This CDR3 is built from 18 residues. Trimming cost V 3 bases and J 4 bases; bases outside gene matches: 16. In DNA, the CDR3 is TGTGCCAGCAGTGACTCCCCGGGACAGGCCGTACCGTTCTATGGCTACACCTTC. This gives the protein CASSDSPGQAVPFYGYTF. Using reference TRBV2 and TRBJ1-2 for the parts outside the CDR3, the full variable domain is EPEVTQTPSHQVTQMGQEVILRCVPISNHLYFYWYRQILGQKVEFLVSFYNNEISEKSEIFDDQFSVERPDGSNFTLKIRSTKLEDSAMYFCASSDSPGQAVPFYGYTFGSGTRLTVV.

The chain is built from TRBV7-2 and TRBJ1-3; D perhaps matches TRBD1 (6 bases). Germline-derived CDR1 and CDR2 are SGHTA and FQGNSA. This CDR3 comprises 13 residues. V was trimmed by 8 bases and J by 3 bases, leaving 11 bases between them. CDR3 sequence (DNA): TGTGCCAGCGTGAGCAGGGGTGGAAACACCATATATTTT. This codes for CASVSRGGNTIYF. The complete variable domain, with remaining parts taken from reference TRBV7-2 and TRBJ1-3, reads GAGVSQSPSNKVTEKGKDVELRCDPISGHTALYWYRQSLGQGLEFLIYFQGNSAPDKSGLPSDRFSAERTGGSVSTLTIQRTQQEDSAVYLCASVSRGGNTIYFGEGSWLTVV.

This rearrangement joins TRBV28 to TRBJ2-7; a weak D match, TRBD2 (5 bases). This CDR3 is built from 14 residues. Per the germline V gene, CDR1 is MDHEN and CDR2 is SYDVKM. The V and J ends lost 10 bases and 1 base respectively, with 17 bases between them. The CDR3 region has the DNA TGTGCCACTCAGCGGCCGGATTCATCCTACGAGCAGTACTTC. This sequence encodes CATQRPDSSYEQYF.

The genes are TRBV5-1 and TRBJ1-1; D gene uncertain. Germline values: CDR1 SGHRS, CDR2 YFSETQ. V dropped 4 bases and J dropped 2 bases, with 12 bases sitting between them. The CDR3 contains 14 residues. CDR3 amino acids: CASSISPTNTEAFF. CDR3 coding DNA: TGCGCCAGCAGCATATCGCCCACAAACACTGAAGCTTTCTTT. Full variable domain (rest looked up from reference TRBV5-1 and TRBJ1-1): KAGVTQTPRYLIKTRGQQVTLSCSPISGHRSVSWYQQTPGQGLQFLFEYFSETQRNKGNFPGRFSGRQFSNSRSEMNVSTLELGDSALYLCASSISPTNTEAFFGQGTRLTVV.

In this sample, this clone turned up a few times. This chain joins TRBV7-6 and TRBJ2-7, with a possible D match to TRBD1 (6 bases). The germline V and J ends were trimmed by 0 bases and 4 bases, with 16 bases remaining between them. CDR1 and CDR2 from the germline V gene are SGHVS and FNYEAQ. The CDR3 consists of 16 residues. The CDR3 DNA reads TGTGCCAGCAGCTTAGCAGGGGGTGGGAGAGGGTACGAGCAGTACTTC. Its protein is CASSLAGGGRGYEQYF.

V usage is TRBV6-6 and J usage is TRBJ2-7; 9 positions match TRBD1. J gave up 5 bases and V 0 bases, and 2 bases lay outside the gene matches. CDR1 is MNHNY, CDR2 SVGAGI, per germline (reference sequence). The CDR3 runs 14 residues. In nucleotides, the CDR3 is TGTGCCAGCAGTTACTCACAGGGGGCTGACGAGCAGTACTTC. This codes for CASSYSQGADEQYF.

The V gene is TRBV7-2, the J gene TRBJ2-7; TRBD1 matches 10 bases. Germline-derived CDR1 and CDR2 are SGHTA and FQGNSA. V lost 1 base and J lost 2; bases outside the gene matches: 2. The CDR3 runs 15 residues. The CDR3 sequence: CASSLGQGATYEQYF. The CDR3 bases are TGTGCCAGCAGCTTAGGACAGGGGGCCACCTACGAGCAGTACTTC. Full variable domain (missing parts from reference TRBV7-2 and TRBJ2-7): GAGVSQSPSNKVTEKGKDVELRCDPISGHTALYWYRQSLGQGLEFLIYFQGNSAPDKSGLPSDRFSAERTGGSVSTLTIQRTQQEDSAVYLCASSLGQGATYEQYFGPGTRLTVT.

The rearrangement links TRBV12-5 to TRBJ2-5; tentatively, D is TRBD1 (6 bases). Trimming pared 1 base from V and 5 bases from J, leaving 17 bases between. CDR1 and CDR2 from the germline V gene are LGHNT and FRNRAP. This CDR3 has 16 amino acids. The CDR3 here is CASGLGRGGKVETQYF. DNA of the CDR3: TGTGCTAGTGGTTTGGGAAGAGGGGGAAAGGTTGAGACCCAGTACTTC.

The chain employs TRBV2 and TRBJ2-3, with TRBD2 matching 12 bases. CDR1 is SNHLY, CDR2 FYNNEI, per germline. The CDR3 has 17 amino acids. The V gene end was trimmed by 5 bases and the J gene end by 0 bases; junction bases not matched to a gene: 6. CDR3 sequence (DNA): TGTGCCAGCAGTTTGGGACTAGCGGGTCCTAGCACAGATACGCAGTATTTT. It codes for CASSLGLAGPSTDTQYF.

The gene calls are TRBV4-3 and TRBJ2-7; no reliable D call. The V end was cut by 1 base, the J end by 7 bases, with 11 bases between. The CDR3 loop spans 13 amino acids. Germline CDR1 and CDR2: LGHNA and YSLEER. The CDR3 DNA reads as TGCGCCAGCAGCCAAGCCTCCGGTAGTGAGCAGTACTTC. Amino acid sequence: CASSQASGSEQYF.

J is TRBJ1-1 and V is TRBV18, with 8 bases identical to TRBD1. V was clipped by 3 bases and J by 4 bases; unmatched bases: 7. The CDR3 has 15 amino acids. Germline V gene sequence: CDR1 KGHSH, CDR2 LQKENI. CDR3 in DNA: TGTGCCAGCTCACCCTCCTACGACAGGGGCACTGAAGCTTTCTTT. This encodes CASSPSYDRGTEAFF.

This clone was seen a handful of times. Other DNA sequences in this sample translate to the same CDR3. The J gene is TRBJ1-2, the V gene TRBV27; TRBD1 aligns across 7 bases. Looked up from germline, CDR1 is MNHEY and CDR2 is SMNVEV (reference sequence). CDR3 size: 13 residues. The junction had 3 bases not matched to a gene; V was cut back by 6 bases and J by 2 bases. The CDR3 sequence is CASSLTGNYGYTF. The CDR3 DNA reads as TGTGCCAGCAGCCTGACAGGGAACTATGGCTACACCTTC.

J is TRBJ2-7 and V is TRBV18; TRBD1 might be the D (6 bases). The germline gives CDR1 KGHSH, CDR2 LQKENI. This CDR3 is 14 amino acids long. V dropped 2 bases and J dropped 4 bases, with 12 bases sitting between them. The chain's CDR3 is CASSPENRDYEQYF. DNA for the CDR3: TGTGCCAGCTCACCAGAGAACAGGGATTACGAGCAGTACTTC.